Listed here are 32 T cell receptor beta chains from one sample, sequenced in a study of T cells after posttransplantation cyclophosphamide. Measured with immunoSEQ multiplex PCR; TCRdb has only the in-frame clones, and not every one. The repertoire has 5,500 to 8,500 clones, around 84% of them found once; the top ten carry roughly 22%. Treatment was busulfan-fludarabine conditioning, a marrow graft, and cyclophosphamide on days +3 and +4. Sequences were derived from PBMCs, sampled after allogeneic stem cell transplant with posttransplant cyclophosphamide. These receptors were taken from a female patient in her fifties who received an allogeneic stem cell transplant from a related donor, was CMV-positive, and had no GVHD. Some T cells may be transferred from the graft donor.

The V gene is TRBV7-9, the J gene TRBJ2-7; tentatively, D is TRBD1 (5 bases). Trimming shortened V by 1 base and J by 3 bases, and 13 bases separated the two germline ends. Germline loops: CDR1 SEHNR, CDR2 FQNEAQ (reference sequence). The CDR3 has 15 amino acids. The CDR3 loop reads CASSLEGAASYEQYF. The CDR3 DNA reads TGTGCCAGCAGCTTAGAAGGGGCAGCGAGCTACGAGCAGTACTTC.

The chain uses TRBV10-3 and TRBJ1-1, with 7 bases aligning to TRBD1. Unmatched junction bases numbered 3, after V lost 4 bases and J lost 1 base. This CDR3 is 14 amino acids long. The germline gives CDR1 ENHRY, CDR2 SYGVKD. The CDR3 here is CAISGQGANTEAFF. The CDR3 DNA reads as TGTGCCATCAGTGGACAGGGAGCGAACACTGAAGCTTTCTTT.

The chain combines TRBV5-1 with TRBJ1-1; 9 positions match TRBD1. Germline CDR1 SGHRS, CDR2 YFSETQ. CDR3 length equals 14 residues. V gave up 2 bases and J gave up 8 bases; unmatched junction bases: 7. The DNA of the CDR3 is TGCGCCAGCAGCTTAGGAGGGGGACAGGGCGAAGCTTTCTTT. Translated, it gives CASSLGGGQGEAFF.

This chain joins TRBV28 and TRBJ2-7; 7 nucleotides agree with TRBD2. Germline CDR1 MDHEN, CDR2 SYDVKM. The CDR3 sequence is 13 residues long. V shed 6 bases and J 1 base; nucleotides not matched to a gene: 3. The CDR3 sequence: CASSPGGSYEQYF. CDR3 DNA sequence: TGTGCCAGCAGCCCGGGGGGATCCTACGAGCAGTACTTC.

The chain carries TRBV25-1 and TRBJ1-1; D is unclear. The CDR3 sequence is 13 residues long. Trimming left V 4 bases short and J 2 bases short, with 8 bases between. The germline V gene encodes CDR1 MGHDK and CDR2 SYGVNS. CDR3 DNA sequence: TGTGCCAGCAGTGTTGGGAGAAACACTGAAGCTTTCTTT. Translation: CASSVGRNTEAFF.

The chain uses TRBV28 and TRBJ2-1; D perhaps matches TRBD2 (6 bases). This CDR3 contains 15 residues. The V gene lost 2 bases and the J gene lost 3 bases, with 11 bases spanning the gap. Germline lookup yields CDR1 MDHEN and CDR2 SYDVKM. CDR3 sequence: CASSLTGAGYNEQFF. The CDR3 DNA reads as TGTGCCAGCAGTTTAACGGGAGCAGGCTACAATGAGCAGTTCTTC. Full variable domain (remainder filled in from reference TRBV28 and TRBJ2-1): DVKVTQSSRYLVKRTGEKVFLECVQDMDHENMFWYRQDPGLGLRLIYFSYDVKMKEKGDIPEGYSVSREKKERFSLILESASTNQTSMYLCASSLTGAGYNEQFFGPGTRLTVL.

The J gene is TRBJ2-5, the V gene TRBV7-3, with 8 bases identical to TRBD2. The DNA end is a closer match to TRBJ2-7, so the J assignment may be wrong. Germline CDR1 and CDR2: SGHTA and FQGTGA. The CDR3 is 15 residues long. Here the CDR3 reads CASSYGGGGIYEQYF. DNA of the CDR3: TGTGCCAGCAGCTACGGGGGGGGAGGGATCTACGAGCAGTACTTC.

The chain combines TRBV19 with TRBJ2-7, with a weak D call TRBD1 (6 bases). The CDR3 is made up of 13 amino acids. V lost 8 bases and J 3 bases, leaving 14 bases between the germline ends. Per germline, CDR1 LNHDA and CDR2 SQIVND (reference sequence). The CDR3 loop is CASSGTRVYEQYF. Written as DNA, the CDR3 is TGTGCCAGTTCCGGGACAAGAGTCTACGAGCAGTACTTC. The whole variable domain, remainder taken from reference TRBV19 and TRBJ2-7, is DGGITQSPKYLFRKEGQNVTLSCEQNLNHDAMYWYRQDPGQGLRLIYYSQIVNDFQKGDIAEGYSVSREKKESFPLTVTSAQKNPTAFYLCASSGTRVYEQYFGPGTRLTVT.

The chain recombines TRBV5-1 with TRBJ2-2, with D tentatively TRBD2 (6 bases). Germline V gene data show CDR1 as SGHRS and CDR2 as YFSETQ. The CDR3 has 14 amino acids. The germline V and J ends were trimmed by 7 bases and 3 bases, with 13 bases remaining between them. The CDR3 DNA follows: TGCGCCAGCGCCCGCGGGACTGACACCGGGGAGCTGTTTTTT. Residues: CASARGTDTGELFF.

This clone was picked up one time. In the same sample, other DNA sequences code for this CDR3. This chain uses TRBV19 with TRBJ2-3; D uncertain. Germline lookup yields CDR1 LNHDA and CDR2 SQIVND (reference sequence). The CDR3 extends over 14 amino acids. Trimming pared 6 bases from V and 1 base from J, leaving 11 bases between. The CDR3 bases are TGTGCCAGTAGGGCCGGCAGGCGCACAGATACGCAGTATTTT. Protein sequence: CASRAGRRTDTQYF.

This sequence joins TRBV9 and TRBJ2-1; 12 bases line up with TRBD2. This CDR3 spans 14 amino acids. J lost 8 bases, V lost 7 bases, and 7 bases had no gene match. In germline, CDR1 is SGDLS, CDR2 YYNGEE. The CDR3, as DNA: TGTGCCAGCGGGAGACTAGCGGGGGAGGATGAGCAGTTCTTC. Amino acids: CASGRLAGEDEQFF.

The chain carries TRBV11-2 and TRBJ2-1; D may be TRBD2 (5 bases). Trimming removed 1 base at V and 1 base at J, with 11 bases between. The CDR3 consists of 16 residues. The germline V gene encodes CDR1 SGHAT and CDR2 FQNNGV. The CDR3 here is CASSLGKRGSYNEQFF. CDR3 nucleotide sequence: TGTGCCAGCAGCTTAGGTAAGCGAGGGTCCTACAATGAGCAGTTCTTC.

V usage is TRBV28 and J usage is TRBJ1-1, with 7 bases lining up with TRBD1. Trimming cost V 6 bases and J 7 bases; bases outside gene matches: 8. The length of the CDR3 is 13 residues. The germline V gene encodes CDR1 MDHEN and CDR2 SYDVKM. CDR3 DNA sequence: TGTGCCAGCAGCCCGACAGGGAACCGTGAAGCTTTCTTT. It translates to CASSPTGNREAFF.

The rearrangement uses TRBV5-1 and TRBJ1-1, with D maybe TRBD1 (5 bases). Germline V gene data show CDR1 as SGHRS and CDR2 as YFSETQ. The CDR3 consists of 15 residues. The ends were cut back, 0 bases at V and 1 base at J, with 10 bases in the middle. CDR3 sequence reads: CASSLEDRWNTEAFF. The DNA of the CDR3 is TGCGCCAGCAGCTTGGAAGACAGATGGAACACTGAAGCTTTCTTT.

This rearrangement joins TRBV5-6 to TRBJ2-3; perhaps TRBD2 as D (5 bases). The CDR3 spans 16 residues. The ends were cut back, 4 bases at V and 2 bases at J, with 17 bases in the middle. CDR1 and CDR2 from the germline V gene are SGHDT and YYEEEE. The DNA of the CDR3 is TGTGCCAGCAGCCTACCCGGGGTCCTCCTCACAGATACGCAGTATTTT. Residues: CASSLPGVLLTDTQYF.

The rearrangement joins TRBV19 to TRBJ1-2; the match to TRBD1 covers 7 bases. After removal of 9 bases from V and 4 bases from J, the junction contained 17 bases not matched to a gene. The CDR3 runs 16 residues. Germline assignment: CDR1 LNHDA and CDR2 SQIVND (reference sequence). CDR3 protein: CASEGQRTSFRYGYTF. The CDR3 DNA reads TGTGCCAGCGAGGGACAGCGTACCAGTTTTCGCTATGGCTACACCTTC.

The chain links TRBV11-3 to TRBJ1-1; 11 nucleotides line up with TRBD1. This CDR3 has 17 residues. CDR1 and CDR2 from the germline V gene are SGHNT and YENEEA. Unmatched junction bases numbered 15, after V lost 5 bases and J lost 7 bases. As DNA, the CDR3 is TGTGCCAGCAGCCCGAAGGGGACAGGGGGGATCGAGAATGAAGCTTTCTTT. It specifies CASSPKGTGGIENEAFF.

Note on this clone: Germline and junction disagree at one end, which may indicate a read error. The chain recombines TRBV6-5 with TRBJ2-7; possibly TRBD2 for D (5 bases). The CDR3 spans 13 residues. Germline lookup yields CDR1 MNHEY and CDR2 SVGAGI. Written as DNA, the CDR3 is TGTGCCAGCAGTGACTCGGGGAGCGTTGCGCAGTACTTC. This codes for CASSDSGSVAQYF.

The chain employs TRBV28 and TRBJ2-5; D not certain. The end of the DNA fits TRBJ2-7 better, so the J call may be wrong. Germline CDR1 is MDHEN and CDR2 is SYDVKM. CDR3 length: 14 residues. The CDR3, as DNA: TGTGCCAGCAGTTTAGTGCAGAGAGGATCCGAGCAGTACTTC. Encoded protein: CASSLVQRGSEQYF.

This chain connects TRBV2 to TRBJ2-7; 7 bases fit TRBD1. Germline values: CDR1 SNHLY, CDR2 FYNNEI. The ends lost 6 bases at V and 4 bases at J; junction bases unmatched: 15. The CDR3 runs 16 residues. The CDR3 nucleotides read TGTGCCAGCAGCGCCGACAGGGCCCCTGGGGATTACGAGCAGTACTTC. It specifies CASSADRAPGDYEQYF.

This rearrangement joins TRBV7-2 to TRBJ2-1; 8 nucleotides match TRBD1. CDR1 is SGHTA, CDR2 FQGNSA, per germline. The trim removed 5 bases at V and 6 bases at J, leaving 9 bases unmatched. CDR3 length: 15 amino acids. CDR3 DNA sequence: TGTGCCAGCAGCCGGGCGACGACAGGGGCCAATGAGCAGTTCTTC. Encoded protein: CASSRATTGANEQFF.

The chain links TRBV18 to TRBJ1-1, with 7 nucleotides matching TRBD1. Losses at the gene ends were 4 bases for V and 1 base for J; bases not matched to a gene: 3. The CDR3 runs 14 residues. The germline V gene encodes CDR1 KGHSH and CDR2 LQKENI. CDR3 nucleotide sequence: TGTGCCAGCTCACTGGGGACAGCGAACACTGAAGCTTTCTTT. Residues: CASSLGTANTEAFF.

The chain is built from TRBV13 and TRBJ2-1; D is ambiguous. The CDR3 is 13 residues long. The germline gives CDR1 PRHDT, CDR2 FYEKMQ (reference sequence). Trimming took off 4 bases at V and 6 bases at J, with 10 bases between the two ends. This CDR3 is CASSSLVSNEQFF. Here the CDR3 DNA reads TGTGCCAGCAGCTCACTCGTATCCAATGAGCAGTTCTTC.

V is TRBV29-1 and J is TRBJ1-5; D is unclear. In germline, CDR1 is SQVTM, CDR2 ANQGSEA. V gave up 1 base and J gave up 6 bases, with 10 bases separating them. The CDR3 loop spans 13 amino acids. CDR3 sequence reads: CSVEGGLGQPQHF. In DNA form, the CDR3 reads TGCAGCGTTGAAGGAGGGTTGGGTCAGCCCCAGCATTTT.

The chain employs TRBV5-1 and TRBJ2-3; D is possibly TRBD2 (5 bases). CDR3 length: 15 amino acids. V dropped 6 bases and J dropped 2 bases, with 16 bases sitting between them. Per the germline V gene, CDR1 is SGHRS and CDR2 is YFSETQ. The CDR3 protein is CASTTDLVSTDTQYF. The CDR3 region has the DNA TGCGCCAGCACCACGGACTTAGTTTCCACAGATACGCAGTATTTT. The full variable domain, completed using reference TRBV5-1 and TRBJ2-3, is KAGVTQTPRYLIKTRGQQVTLSCSPISGHRSVSWYQQTPGQGLQFLFEYFSETQRNKGNFPGRFSGRQFSNSRSEMNVSTLELGDSALYLCASTTDLVSTDTQYFGPGTRLTVL.

The chain employs TRBV18 and TRBJ2-2; 7 bases match TRBD2. There are 15 residues in the CDR3. V gave up 5 bases and J gave up 5 bases; unmatched junction bases: 8. CDR1 KGHSH and CDR2 LQKENI come from the germline V gene. Here the CDR3 reads CASSEAGIHTGELFF. CDR3 coding DNA: TGTGCCAGCTCAGAAGCGGGAATTCATACCGGGGAGCTGTTTTTT.

The V call is TRBV13, the J call TRBJ1-5, with unresolved D. CDR1 and CDR2 (germline): PRHDT, FYEKMQ (reference sequence). The CDR3 totals 13 residues. V lost 5 bases to trimming and J lost 6 bases, with 11 bases between them. The CDR3 is CASSPTRSQPQHF. In nucleotides, the CDR3 is TGTGCCAGCAGCCCCACAAGAAGTCAGCCCCAGCATTTT.

The chain carries TRBV18 and TRBJ1-5; no firm D call. Germline V gene lookup returns CDR1 KGHSH and CDR2 LQKENI. V was trimmed by 6 bases and J by 0 bases, leaving 9 bases between them. The CDR3 is 14 residues long. CDR3 nucleotides: TGTGCCAGCTCCTCAGAATATAGCAATCAGCCCCAGCATTTT. Translating gives CASSSEYSNQPQHF. Full variable domain (rest looked up from reference TRBV18 and TRBJ1-5): NAGVMQNPRHLVRRRGQEARLRCSPMKGHSHVYWYRQLPEEGLKFMVYLQKENIIDESGMPKERFSAEFPKEGPSILRIQQVVRGDSAAYFCASSSEYSNQPQHFGDGTRLSIL.

J is TRBJ2-1 and V is TRBV7-3; possible D gene TRBD1, 6 bases. Trimming left V 1 base short and J 0 bases short, with 16 bases between. Per germline, CDR1 SGHTA and CDR2 FQGTGA. There are 18 residues in the CDR3. The CDR3 region has the DNA TGTGCCAGCAGCTTAAGTAGCGTGAGGGGGAGCTCCTACAATGAGCAGTTCTTC. Translated: CASSLSSVRGSSYNEQFF. Complete variable domain (other parts from reference TRBV7-3 and TRBJ2-1): GAGVSQTPSNKVTEKGKYVELRCDPISGHTALYWYRQSLGQGPEFLIYFQGTGAADDSGLPNDRFFAVRPEGSVSTLKIQRTERGDSAVYLCASSLSSVRGSSYNEQFFGPGTRLTVL.

This chain links TRBV15 with TRBJ2-7; D is uncertain. Germline V lookup: CDR1 LNHNV, CDR2 YYDKDF (reference sequence). Trimming removed 0 bases at V and 7 bases at J, with 13 bases between. The CDR3 is made up of 14 amino acids. The CDR3 DNA reads as TGTGCCACCAGCAGAGATAGGAGCTTTCTAGAGCAGTACTTC. It is translated as CATSRDRSFLEQYF. The entire variable domain, with the rest obtained from reference TRBV15 and TRBJ2-7, is as follows: DAMVIQNPRYQVTQFGKPVTLSCSQTLNHNVMYWYQQKSSQAPKLLFHYYDKDFNNEADTPDNFQSRRPNTSFCFLDIRSPGLGDTAMYLCATSRDRSFLEQYFGPGTRLTVT.

This clone occurred a few times. The chain recombines TRBV10-3 with TRBJ2-7, with D possibly matching TRBD1 (6 bases). This CDR3 comprises 13 residues. Germline CDR1 is ENHRY and CDR2 is SYGVKD. V lost 8 bases and J lost 5, with 16 bases in between. This CDR3 reads CAIQGLPGDEQYF. CDR3 DNA: TGTGCCATCCAAGGACTCCCAGGGGACGAGCAGTACTTC.

V usage is TRBV27 and J usage is TRBJ2-2; weak D call: TRBD2 (7 bases). Trimming stripped 6 bases from V and 4 bases from J, with 15 bases between. The germline V gene encodes CDR1 MNHEY and CDR2 SMNVEV (reference sequence). This CDR3 has 15 residues. CDR3 sequence (DNA): TGTGCCAGCAGACTGGGGGGGGCAGTCACCGGGGAGCTGTTTTTT. It specifies CASRLGGAVTGELFF.